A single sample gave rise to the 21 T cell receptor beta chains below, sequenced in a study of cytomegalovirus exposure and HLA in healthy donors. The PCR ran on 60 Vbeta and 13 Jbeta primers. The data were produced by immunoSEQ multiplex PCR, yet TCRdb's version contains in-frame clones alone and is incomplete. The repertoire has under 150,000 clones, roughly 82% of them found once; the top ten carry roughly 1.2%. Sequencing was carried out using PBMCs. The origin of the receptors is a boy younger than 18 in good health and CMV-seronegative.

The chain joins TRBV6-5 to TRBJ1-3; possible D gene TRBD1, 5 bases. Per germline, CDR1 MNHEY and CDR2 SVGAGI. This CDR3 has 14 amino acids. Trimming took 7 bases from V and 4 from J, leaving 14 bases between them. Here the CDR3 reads CASIPGEGGNTIYF. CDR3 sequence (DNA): TGTGCCAGCATTCCGGGAGAGGGGGGAAACACCATATATTTT.

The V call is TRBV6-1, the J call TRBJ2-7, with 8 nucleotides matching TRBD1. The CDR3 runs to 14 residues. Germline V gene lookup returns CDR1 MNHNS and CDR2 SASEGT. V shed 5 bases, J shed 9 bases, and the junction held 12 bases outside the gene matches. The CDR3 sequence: CASSFTGQGWWQYF. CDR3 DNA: TGTGCCAGCAGTTTTACCGGACAGGGCTGGTGGCAGTACTTC.

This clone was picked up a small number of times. CDR3 in amino acids: CASSRLTSGSEQFF. The DNA of the CDR3 is TGTGCCAGCAGCCGGCTGACTAGTGGCTCTGAGCAGTTCTTC. This rearrangement joins TRBV5-6 to TRBJ2-1; possibly TRBD2 for D (6 bases). Trimming pared 4 bases from V and 9 bases from J, leaving 17 bases between. This CDR3 contains 14 residues. Germline CDR1 is SGHDT and CDR2 is YYEEEE.

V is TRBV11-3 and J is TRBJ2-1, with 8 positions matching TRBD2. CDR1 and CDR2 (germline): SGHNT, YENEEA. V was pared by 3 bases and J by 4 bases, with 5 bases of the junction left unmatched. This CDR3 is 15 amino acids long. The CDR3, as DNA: TGTGCCAGCAGCTTCGTGCGGGAGGATTACAATGAGCAGTTCTTC. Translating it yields CASSFVREDYNEQFF.

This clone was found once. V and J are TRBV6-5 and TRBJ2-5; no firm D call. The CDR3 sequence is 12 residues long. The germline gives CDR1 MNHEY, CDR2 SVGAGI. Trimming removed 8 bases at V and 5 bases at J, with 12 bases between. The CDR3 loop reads CASSRFGETQYF. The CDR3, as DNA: TGTGCCAGCTCCAGGTTTGGGGAGACCCAGTACTTC.

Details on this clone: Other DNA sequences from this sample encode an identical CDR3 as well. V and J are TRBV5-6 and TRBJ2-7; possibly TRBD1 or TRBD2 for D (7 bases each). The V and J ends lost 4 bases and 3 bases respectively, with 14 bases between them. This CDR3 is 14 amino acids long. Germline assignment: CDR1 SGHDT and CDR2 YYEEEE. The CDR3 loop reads CASSLGGDSYEQYF. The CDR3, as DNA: TGTGCCAGCAGCCTGGGAGGGGACAGCTACGAGCAGTACTTC. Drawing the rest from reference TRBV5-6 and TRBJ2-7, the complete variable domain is DAGVTQSPTHLIKTRGQQVTLRCSPKSGHDTVSWYQQALGQGPQFIFQYYEEEERQRGNFPDRFSGHQFPNYSSELNVNALLLGDSALYLCASSLGGDSYEQYFGPGTRLTVT.

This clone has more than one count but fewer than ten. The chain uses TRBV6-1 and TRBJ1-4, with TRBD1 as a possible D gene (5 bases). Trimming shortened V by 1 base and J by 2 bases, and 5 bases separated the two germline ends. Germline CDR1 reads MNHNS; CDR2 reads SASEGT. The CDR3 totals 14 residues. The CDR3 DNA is TGTGCCAGCAGTGAAGACAGGACTAATGAAAAACTGTTTTTT. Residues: CASSEDRTNEKLFF.

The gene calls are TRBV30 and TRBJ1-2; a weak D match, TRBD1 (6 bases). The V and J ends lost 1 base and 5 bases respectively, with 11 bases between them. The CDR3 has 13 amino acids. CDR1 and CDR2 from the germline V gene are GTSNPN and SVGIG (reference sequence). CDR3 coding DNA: TGTGCCTGGAGTGAGGGGGTCCGTTATGGCTACACCTTC. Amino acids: CAWSEGVRYGYTF.

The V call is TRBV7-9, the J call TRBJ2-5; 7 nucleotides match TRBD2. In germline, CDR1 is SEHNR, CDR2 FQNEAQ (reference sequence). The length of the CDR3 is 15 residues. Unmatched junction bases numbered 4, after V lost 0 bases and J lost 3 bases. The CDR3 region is CASSLASAGEETQYF. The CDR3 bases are TGTGCCAGCAGCTTAGCTTCCGCGGGAGAAGAGACCCAGTACTTC.

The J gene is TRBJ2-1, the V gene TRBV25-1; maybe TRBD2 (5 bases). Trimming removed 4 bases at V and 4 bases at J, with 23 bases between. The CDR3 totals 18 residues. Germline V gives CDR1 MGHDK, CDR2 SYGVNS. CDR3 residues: CASSGLWGGEGKYNEQFF. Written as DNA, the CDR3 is TGTGCCAGCAGTGGTTTGTGGGGTGGTGAGGGAAAGTACAATGAGCAGTTCTTC.

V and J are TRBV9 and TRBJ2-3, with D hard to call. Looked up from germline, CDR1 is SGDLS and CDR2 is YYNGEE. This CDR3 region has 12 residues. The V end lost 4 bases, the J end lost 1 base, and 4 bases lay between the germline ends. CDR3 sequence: CASSPGTDTQYF. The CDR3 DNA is TGTGCCAGCAGCCCAGGCACAGATACGCAGTATTTT.

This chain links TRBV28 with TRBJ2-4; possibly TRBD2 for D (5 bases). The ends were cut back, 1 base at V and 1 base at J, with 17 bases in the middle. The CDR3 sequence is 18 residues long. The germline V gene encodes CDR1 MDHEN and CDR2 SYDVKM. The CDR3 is CASSLFVLRDNAKNIQYF. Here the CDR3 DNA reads TGTGCCAGCAGTTTATTCGTCCTACGGGATAATGCCAAAAACATTCAGTACTTC.

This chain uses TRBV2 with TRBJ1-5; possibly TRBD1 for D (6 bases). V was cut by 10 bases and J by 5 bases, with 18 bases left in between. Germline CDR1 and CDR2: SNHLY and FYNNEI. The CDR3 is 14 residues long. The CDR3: CATSRQGMYQPQHF. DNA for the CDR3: TGTGCCACCTCTCGGCAGGGGATGTATCAGCCCCAGCATTTT. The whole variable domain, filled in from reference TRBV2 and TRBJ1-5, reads EPEVTQTPSHQVTQMGQEVILRCVPISNHLYFYWYRQILGQKVEFLVSFYNNEISEKSEIFDDQFSVERPDGSNFTLKIRSTKLEDSAMYFCATSRQGMYQPQHFGDGTRLSIL.

CDR3 protein: CASSPPTSGSYSYEQYF. Here the CDR3 DNA reads TGCGCCAGCAGCCCCCCGACTAGCGGGAGCTATTCCTACGAGCAGTACTTC. V gene TRBV5-1 combines with J gene TRBJ2-7; 12 bases align to TRBD2. Per germline, CDR1 SGHRS and CDR2 YFSETQ. Trimming removed 4 bases from V and 1 base from J; junction bases left unmatched: 9. There are 17 residues in the CDR3.

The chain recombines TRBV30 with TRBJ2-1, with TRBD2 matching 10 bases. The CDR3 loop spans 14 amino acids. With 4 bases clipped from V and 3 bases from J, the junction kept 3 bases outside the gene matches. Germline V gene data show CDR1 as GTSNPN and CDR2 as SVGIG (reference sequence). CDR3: CAWTSGSLYNEQFF. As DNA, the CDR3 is TGTGCCTGGACTAGCGGGAGCCTCTACAATGAGCAGTTCTTC.

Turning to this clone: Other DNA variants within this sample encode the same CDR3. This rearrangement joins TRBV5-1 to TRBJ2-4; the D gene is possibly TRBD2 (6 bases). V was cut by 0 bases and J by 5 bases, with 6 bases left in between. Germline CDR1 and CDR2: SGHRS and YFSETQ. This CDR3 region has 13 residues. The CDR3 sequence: CASSLGGENIQYF. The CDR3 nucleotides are TGCGCCAGCAGCTTGGGGGGGGAAAACATTCAGTACTTC.

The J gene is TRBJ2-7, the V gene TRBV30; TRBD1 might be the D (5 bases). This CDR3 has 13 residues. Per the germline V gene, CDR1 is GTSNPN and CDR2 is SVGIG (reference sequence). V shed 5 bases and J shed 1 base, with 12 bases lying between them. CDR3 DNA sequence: TGTGCCTGGGCCATAGGGGATTCCTACGAGCAGTACTTC. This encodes CAWAIGDSYEQYF.

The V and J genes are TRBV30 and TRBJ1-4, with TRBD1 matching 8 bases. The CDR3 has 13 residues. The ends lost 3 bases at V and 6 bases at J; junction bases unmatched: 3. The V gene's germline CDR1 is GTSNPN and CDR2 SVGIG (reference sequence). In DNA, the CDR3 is TGTGCCTGGAGCAGGGGGCTCGATGAAAAACTGTTTTTT. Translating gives CAWSRGLDEKLFF.

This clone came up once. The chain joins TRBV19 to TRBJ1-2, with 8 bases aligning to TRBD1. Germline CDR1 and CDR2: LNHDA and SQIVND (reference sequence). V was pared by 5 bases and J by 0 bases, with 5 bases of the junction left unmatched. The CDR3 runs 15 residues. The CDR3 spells CASSPRTGTNYGYTF. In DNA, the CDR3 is TGTGCCAGTAGTCCTCGGACAGGGACTAACTATGGCTACACCTTC.

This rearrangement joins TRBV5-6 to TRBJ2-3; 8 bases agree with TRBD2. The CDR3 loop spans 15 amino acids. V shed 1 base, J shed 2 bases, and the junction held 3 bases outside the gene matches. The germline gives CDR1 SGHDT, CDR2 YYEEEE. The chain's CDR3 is CASSLPGGHTDTQYF. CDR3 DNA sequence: TGTGCCAGCAGCTTGCCGGGAGGGCACACAGATACGCAGTATTTT.

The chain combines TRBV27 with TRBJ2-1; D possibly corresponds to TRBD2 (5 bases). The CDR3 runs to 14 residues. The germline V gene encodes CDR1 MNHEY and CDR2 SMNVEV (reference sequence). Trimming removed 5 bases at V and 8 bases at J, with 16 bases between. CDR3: CASSPGIRMDEQFF. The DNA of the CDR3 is TGTGCCAGCAGTCCCGGGATACGGATGGATGAGCAGTTCTTC.